Below, 14 T cell receptor beta chains from the same sample are listed, as sequenced in a study of OX40 agonist ivuxolimab in advanced cancers. The library was made by the immunoSEQ multiplex PCR assay. In TCRdb, the immuneACCESS table is reduced to in-frame sequences with V and J assigned. These tables do not hold every clone; where another copy was compared, an unresolved V gene accounts for under half, and the others remain unexplained. For this sample the table gives tens of thousands of clones, of which approximately 93% were detected only once. The top ten constitute approximately 19% of the sample. This sample comprised CD4+ or CD8+ T cells sorted from blood, obtained in a trial of the OX40 agonist ivuxolimab. These receptors originate from an adult with an advanced solid tumor such as melanoma, head and neck, liver or kidney cancer.

In this sample, this clone turned up once. The V gene is TRBV5-5, the J gene TRBJ2-7; 8 nucleotides match TRBD1. With 2 bases clipped from V and 2 bases from J, the junction kept 3 bases outside the gene matches. CDR1 and CDR2 from the germline V gene are SGHKS and YYEKEE (reference sequence). This CDR3 is built from 14 residues. Here the CDR3 reads CASSFETGAYEQYF. In DNA, the CDR3 is TGTGCCAGCAGCTTTGAGACAGGGGCCTACGAGCAGTACTTC.

The rearrangement uses TRBV7-6 and TRBJ2-3; no clear D. Germline CDR1 is SGHVS and CDR2 is FNYEAQ. The CDR3 is 15 residues long. The V gene lost 2 bases and the J gene lost 3 bases, with 12 bases spanning the gap. The CDR3 protein is CASSLNWDETDTQYF. The CDR3 nucleotides are TGTGCCAGCAGCTTAAATTGGGATGAAACAGATACGCAGTATTTT.

Turning to this clone: This sample includes further DNA sequences coding for the same CDR3. The gene calls are TRBV7-6 and TRBJ2-3; perhaps TRBD1 as D (5 bases). Germline CDR1 reads SGHVS; CDR2 reads FNYEAQ. The CDR3 loop spans 12 amino acids. V shed 1 base and J shed 6 bases, with 5 bases lying between them. CDR3 protein: CASSLEGDTQYF. CDR3 nucleotides: TGTGCCAGCAGCTTAGAGGGGGATACGCAGTATTTT.

This sequence joins TRBV13 and TRBJ1-6; possible D gene TRBD1, 5 bases. Germline V lookup: CDR1 PRHDT, CDR2 FYEKMQ (reference sequence). V lost 5 bases and J lost 6, with 11 bases in between. This CDR3 contains 14 residues. The CDR3 DNA follows: TGTGCCAGCAGCCACGGGACGGGTAATTCACCCCTCCACTTT. Translated, it gives CASSHGTGNSPLHF.

V gene TRBV7-9 combines with J gene TRBJ1-1; D not certain. Trimming shortened V by 7 bases and J by 4 bases, and 7 bases separated the two germline ends. This CDR3 region has 11 residues. The germline gives CDR1 SEHNR, CDR2 FQNEAQ (reference sequence). In DNA form, the CDR3 reads TGTGCCAGCAACTGGGGCACTGAAGCTTTCTTT. Its translation: CASNWGTEAFF.

This chain links TRBV7-8 with TRBJ2-3; TRBD2 is a possible D gene (5 bases). The germline gives CDR1 SGHVS, CDR2 FQNEAQ. Trimming left V 5 bases short and J 6 bases short, with 9 bases between. The CDR3 sequence is 12 residues long. The CDR3: CASSMDWDTQYF. In DNA, the CDR3 is TGTGCCAGCAGCATGGACTGGGATACGCAGTATTTT.

The chain has TRBV7-6 and TRBJ1-1, with unresolved D. Germline CDR1 SGHVS, CDR2 FNYEAQ. This CDR3 spans 13 amino acids. Trimming pared 1 base from V and 8 bases from J, leaving 11 bases between. CDR3 in amino acids: CASSLGSGSEAFF. The CDR3 DNA sequence: TGTGCCAGCAGCTTAGGGAGCGGCTCCGAAGCTTTCTTT.

The chain employs TRBV29-1 and TRBJ2-1; no clear D gene. With 5 bases removed from V and 4 bases from J, the gap between germline ends came to 15 bases. The V gene's germline CDR1 is SQVTM and CDR2 ANQGSEA. This CDR3 region has 14 residues. Here the CDR3 DNA reads TGCAGCGTTTATGACGGTGGTTTATACAATGAGCAGTTCTTC. This translates into CSVYDGGLYNEQFF.

The rearrangement joins TRBV10-2 to TRBJ2-3, with 9 bases fitting TRBD2. Germline assignment: CDR1 WSHSY and CDR2 SAAADI. The V gene end was trimmed by 4 bases and the J gene end by 3 bases; junction bases not matched to a gene: 2. The CDR3 totals 14 residues. The DNA for the CDR3 is TGCGCCAGCAGTGGTAGCGGGGGTACAGATACGCAGTATTTT. Translated, it gives CASSGSGGTDTQYF.

This chain connects TRBV6-5 to TRBJ2-2; a weak D match, TRBD1 (5 bases). Germline V CDR1 and CDR2: MNHEY, SVGAGI. The CDR3 is 14 amino acids. V lost 0 bases to trimming and J lost 6 bases, with 8 bases between them. The CDR3 region has the DNA TGTGCCAGCAGTTACTCACAGGTCGCCGGGGAGCTGTTTTTT. The encoded protein is CASSYSQVAGELFF.

This chain uses TRBV4-1 with TRBJ1-1; D unresolved. Germline V lookup: CDR1 MGHRA, CDR2 YSYEKL. The CDR3 contains 15 residues. Trimming pared 1 base from V and 4 bases from J, leaving 13 bases between. This CDR3 reads CASSQAELGATEAFF. Here the CDR3 DNA reads TGCGCCAGCAGCCAAGCTGAACTGGGAGCCACTGAAGCTTTCTTT.

V gene TRBV19 combines with J gene TRBJ1-1; D unresolved. V was shortened by 6 bases and J by 0 bases, with 8 bases between the two germline ends. CDR1 is LNHDA, CDR2 SQIVND, per germline (reference sequence). This CDR3 is built from 13 residues. Here the CDR3 reads CASRPPMNTEAFF. The CDR3 DNA sequence: TGTGCCAGTAGGCCCCCGATGAACACTGAAGCTTTCTTT.

The chain is built from TRBV7-6 and TRBJ1-2; the D is unclear. Trimming pared 1 base from V and 0 bases from J, leaving 12 bases between. There are 16 residues in the CDR3. The V gene's germline CDR1 is SGHVS and CDR2 FNYEAQ. As DNA, the CDR3 is TGTGCCAGCAGCTTAGGTCTGCCACAAGCTAACTATGGCTACACCTTC. Translating gives CASSLGLPQANYGYTF.

The chain has TRBV7-9 and TRBJ2-3, with D possibly called TRBD1 or TRBD2 (6 bases each). Trimming removed 1 base from V and 2 bases from J, with 13 bases in between. Germline values: CDR1 SEHNR, CDR2 FQNEAQ (reference sequence). The CDR3 extends over 16 amino acids. The chain's CDR3 is CASSLDAGEDTDTQYF. The CDR3 DNA sequence: TGTGCCAGCAGCTTAGACGCAGGGGAGGACACAGATACGCAGTATTTT.